This T cell receptor beta chain originates from a study of T cells expressing NK-cell markers. On the study more broadly: Sorted CD3+CD56+NKG2C+, CD3+CD56+NKG2C- and CD3+CD56-NKG2C+ T cells provided the TCR beta repertoires. Serological testing identified most of the eight sequenced donors as HCMV-seropositive and one as seronegative. Findings and caveats of the study: The CD3+CD56-NKG2C+ fraction of a few donors was also led by these clonotypes. Dominant NKG2C+ clonotypes were found to form about 1.0-7.5% of CD8+ T cells in 5 or 6 donors.

A remark on this clonotype: Antigen specificity is unknown.

The CDR3 runs 18 residues. CDR1 is SGHAT, CDR2 FQDESV, per germline (reference sequence). TCRdb re-analyzed the 5' RACE reads; it lists each CDR3 protein once, without DNA. Recorded for this sample: 90,000 to 130,000 distinct CDR3 sequences. Sequences were obtained from blood T cells: a sorted CD56 or NKG2C T cell subset, CD4+ or CD8+ T cells, or bulk PBMC T cells (not recorded which). This chain links TRBV11-1 with TRBJ2-1; with no DNA, the TCRdb D assignment of TRBD2 cannot be verified. The clonotype originates from a woman aged 18 to 69 in good health. CDR3: CASGLVVKGTDPYNEQFF.